This T cell receptor (beta chain) was observed in a study of Ad26.COV2.S vaccination and SARS-CoV-2 variants. Study summary: Trial arm assignment for the donor was COV1001 Ad26.COV2.S. Overall study results and limits: Whether participants received vaccine or placebo, their non-spike TCR breadth was similar. Vaccine recipients surpassed placebo recipients in spike-specific TCR breadth.

The V and J ends lost 5 bases and 1 base respectively, with 18 bases between them. CDR1 is SEHNR and CDR2 is FQNEAQ in the germline V gene (reference sequence). The CDR3 totals 16 residues. Treatment here: about 20 received Ad26.COV2.S at low or high dose, single or two shots; about five received placebo; per-sample allocation not given. All samples were drawn on day 63, counting from the first vaccine or placebo injection. An Ad26 vector expressing Wuhan-strain SARS-CoV-2 spike served as the vaccine. Notes on this clone: Its target is not known.

Sequencing used immunoSEQ multiplex PCR; TCRdb keeps in-frame clones, though not all of them. The sample shows hundreds of thousands of clones, 70% to 90% of them seen only once. This receptor was obtained from a person between 18 and 65 years old who received the Ad26.COV2.S COVID-19 vaccine or a placebo. The chain joins TRBV7-9 to TRBJ2-7; D remains ambiguous. Specimen: peripheral blood, collected in a trial of Ad26.COV2.S vaccine versus placebo. Here the CDR3 reads CASSRLSGIISYEQYF. As DNA, the CDR3 is TGTGCCAGCAGCCGCCTATCGGGCATCATTTCCTACGAGCAGTACTTC.